The clone carrying this TCR beta chain was seen more than once but under ten times. Treatment meaning: skin biopsy from PPD injection site in Mantoux-positive individual. The library had UMIs added by 3' ligation of an oligonucleotide to TCR cDNA. The sample comes from a study of naive and memory T cell subsets. The SP2 primer and nested alpha and beta constant region primers amplified ligated cDNA in four rounds. Each CDR3 protein gets one entry after TCRdb re-called the UMI-ligation and nested PCR reads with MiXCR. The sample carries some 40,000 distinct CDR3 sequences, approximately 9.9% recorded once. The starting material was skin, obtained from a tuberculin skin test site. The receptor was isolated from an adult in good health.

CDR3 sequence (DNA): TGTGCCAGCAGCCTACCGGGACTAGCGTTCGAGCAGTACTTC. The encoded protein is CASSLPGLAFEQYF. V is TRBV5-4 and J is TRBJ2-7, with 10 bases aligning to TRBD2. This CDR3 has 14 amino acids. V was clipped by 4 bases and J by 6 bases; unmatched bases: 7. Germline CDR1 and CDR2: SGHNT and YYREEE (reference sequence).